This passage covers 17 T cell receptor beta chains from one sample sequenced in a study of shared clonotypes between healthy human individuals. Using immunoSEQ multiplex PCR, the repertoire was profiled, and TCRdb retains in-frame clones only, with some absent. The sample gives about 2,500,000 clones, around nine tenths of which show up once; about 0.13% is in the top ten. Source material: naive CD4+ T cells sorted from blood. Described subset: CD45RA+ positively selected. These receptors all come from a man aged 18 to 30 in good health.

The chain recombines TRBV6-6 with TRBJ2-7; 8 nucleotides agree with TRBD1. The junction had 14 bases not matched to a gene; V was cut back by 5 bases and J by 5 bases. The CDR3 runs to 16 residues. The germline V gene has CDR1 MNHNY and CDR2 SVGAGI (reference sequence). The CDR3 region has the DNA TGTGCCAGCAGTCCAACGGACAGGGTCACCGGGGACGAGCAGTACTTC. Its protein product is CASSPTDRVTGDEQYF.

The chain employs TRBV5-8 and TRBJ1-1; weak D call: TRBD1 (6 bases). Trimming pared 3 bases from V and 0 bases from J, leaving 12 bases between. Germline-derived CDR1 and CDR2 are SGHTS and YDEGEE. The CDR3 contains 15 residues. CDR3: CASSSRTVLNTEAFF. The DNA of the CDR3 is TGTGCCAGCAGCTCTCGGACAGTCTTGAACACTGAAGCTTTCTTT.

As regards this clone: Other DNA sequences of this sample code for an identical CDR3. CDR3 DNA: TGCGCCAGCAGCAGGGACACCACAGATACGCAGTATTTT. Amino acids: CASSRDTTDTQYF. The genes are TRBV5-1 and TRBJ2-3; D might be TRBD1 (6 bases). Germline values: CDR1 SGHRS, CDR2 YFSETQ. The V and J ends lost 4 bases and 2 bases respectively, with 8 bases between them. The CDR3 extends over 13 amino acids.

The V call is TRBV7-7, the J call TRBJ2-1; the match to TRBD2 covers 10 bases. The junction had 11 bases not matched to a gene; V was cut back by 11 bases and J by 7 bases. The germline gives CDR1 SSHAT, CDR2 FNYEAQ (reference sequence). The CDR3 length is 14 residues. This chain's CDR3 is CAPYLEAGGNEQFF. As DNA, the CDR3 is TGTGCCCCATACCTAGAAGCGGGAGGGAATGAGCAGTTCTTC. The complete variable domain, with remaining parts taken from reference TRBV7-7 and TRBJ2-1, reads GAGVSQSPRYKVTKRGQDVTLRCDPISSHATLYWYQQALGQGPEFLTYFNYEAQPDKSGLPSDRFSAERPEGSISTLTIQRTEQRDSAMYRCAPYLEAGGNEQFFGPGTRLTVL.

This clone came up once. The same CDR3 arises from other DNA sequences in this sample as well. This sequence joins TRBV6-4 and TRBJ2-2, with D uncertain. This CDR3 has 14 amino acids. Germline-derived CDR1 and CDR2 are MRHNA and SNTAGT. V was trimmed by 1 base and J by 6 bases, leaving 9 bases between them. The CDR3 DNA reads TGTGCCAGCAGTGACTGGGGAAGCGCCGGGGAGCTGTTTTTT. It encodes CASSDWGSAGELFF.

V is TRBV6-6 and J is TRBJ1-2, with 7 bases lining up with TRBD1. The V gene end was trimmed by 7 bases and the J gene end by 8 bases; junction bases not matched to a gene: 10. This CDR3 contains 13 residues. The germline CDR1 and CDR2 sequences are MNHNY and SVGAGI (reference sequence). CDR3 in DNA: TGTGCCAGCAATCGGGACAGCGGCCTAGGCTACACCTTC. As protein: CASNRDSGLGYTF.

The rearrangement links TRBV5-8 to TRBJ2-3, with D possibly being TRBD1 (6 bases). Trimming pared 2 bases from V and 5 bases from J, leaving 9 bases between. Germline V gene data show CDR1 as SGHTS and CDR2 as YDEGEE. This CDR3 has 13 residues. CDR3 sequence (DNA): TGTGCCAGCAGCTTCTTAGGGGGAGATACGCAGTATTTT. It translates to CASSFLGGDTQYF.

As regards this clone: The sample holds other DNA sequences that translate to the same CDR3. The chain employs TRBV5-1 and TRBJ2-3, with D possibly matching TRBD2 (6 bases). Germline lookup yields CDR1 SGHRS and CDR2 YFSETQ. V was shortened by 0 bases and J by 0 bases, with 8 bases between the two germline ends. This CDR3 spans 15 amino acids. CDR3 sequence (DNA): TGCGCCAGCAGCTTGGGTGGGACTAGCACAGATACGCAGTATTTT. This sequence encodes CASSLGGTSTDTQYF.

Turning to this clone: Within the sample, other DNA sequences also encode this same CDR3. The chain uses TRBV6-1 and TRBJ2-7; D perhaps matches TRBD2 (6 bases). CDR3 size: 12 residues. Trimming removed 0 bases at V and 7 bases at J, with 7 bases between. The germline V gene has CDR1 MNHNS and CDR2 SASEGT. CDR3 DNA: TGTGCCAGCAGTGAAGCGGGAGGAGAGCAGTACTTC. The encoded protein is CASSEAGGEQYF.

This chain links TRBV6-6 with TRBJ1-5; 8 bases match TRBD1. Germline CDR1 and CDR2: MNHNY and SVGAGI (reference sequence). The CDR3 spans 14 residues. V was pared by 6 bases and J by 6 bases, with 7 bases of the junction left unmatched. The DNA of the CDR3 is TGTGCCAGCAGAGCAGGACAGGGCGGTCAGCCCCAGCATTTT. Amino acid sequence: CASRAGQGGQPQHF.

The V call is TRBV5-8, the J call TRBJ1-3; 9 nucleotides match TRBD1. Germline values: CDR1 SGHTS, CDR2 YDEGEE. J gave up 4 bases and V 2 bases, and 7 bases lay outside the gene matches. The CDR3 loop spans 16 amino acids. The chain's CDR3 is CASSLGQGTAGNTIYF. CDR3 in DNA: TGTGCCAGCAGCTTAGGACAGGGGACGGCCGGAAACACCATATATTTT.

V usage is TRBV27 and J usage is TRBJ1-6; D gene uncertain. V lost 8 bases, J lost 0 bases, and 11 bases lay in between. CDR1 and CDR2 from the germline V gene are MNHEY and SMNVEV (reference sequence). This CDR3 is 15 amino acids long. The chain's CDR3 is CASAATFSYNSPLHF. Here the CDR3 DNA reads TGTGCCAGCGCGGCAACATTCTCCTATAATTCACCCCTCCACTTT.

The chain couples TRBV6-1 to TRBJ2-3, with D possibly matching TRBD1 (6 bases). With 5 bases removed from V and 4 bases from J, the gap between germline ends came to 16 bases. CDR3 length equals 15 residues. Germline lookup yields CDR1 MNHNS and CDR2 SASEGT. CDR3 nucleotides: TGTGCCAGCAGTCGGACAGAGACGGGCGCAGATACGCAGTATTTT. This translates into CASSRTETGADTQYF.

This chain connects TRBV18 to TRBJ1-5, with D tentatively TRBD1 (6 bases). The CDR3 is made up of 14 amino acids. The germline V gene encodes CDR1 KGHSH and CDR2 LQKENI. V was clipped by 6 bases and J by 6 bases, with 15 bases between them. The CDR3 region is CASSPGVSSQPQHF. As DNA, the CDR3 is TGTGCCAGCTCGCCAGGGGTCTCCAGTCAGCCCCAGCATTTT.

Only a few counts were recorded for this clone. This specimen includes other DNA sequences encoding the same CDR3. CDR3 sequence (DNA): TGTGCCAGTAGTCCCCTCGGGGGCAGCAATCAGCCCCAGCATTTT. It yields the protein CASSPLGGSNQPQHF. V is TRBV19 and J is TRBJ1-5; TRBD1 is a possible D gene (6 bases). V was cut by 5 bases and J by 1 base, with 12 bases left in between. CDR1 and CDR2 from the germline V gene are LNHDA and SQIVND (reference sequence). The CDR3 has 15 amino acids. The variable domain in full, completed from reference TRBV19 and TRBJ1-5, reads DGGITQSPKYLFRKEGQNVTLSCEQNLNHDAMYWYRQDPGQGLRLIYYSQIVNDFQKGDIAEGYSVSREKKESFPLTVTSAQKNPTAFYLCASSPLGGSNQPQHFGDGTRLSIL.

The chain employs TRBV6-6 and TRBJ1-5, with D possibly TRBD1 on 6 matching bases. Germline lookup yields CDR1 MNHNY and CDR2 SVGAGI (reference sequence). This CDR3 comprises 14 residues. With 6 bases removed from V and 3 bases from J, the gap between germline ends came to 12 bases. The CDR3 here is CASRDQGTNQPQHF. The CDR3 DNA sequence: TGTGCCAGCAGGGACCAGGGGACCAATCAGCCCCAGCATTTT.

The gene calls are TRBV7-2 and TRBJ1-1, with D perhaps matching TRBD1 (5 bases). Trimming cost V 1 base and J 5 bases, with 17 bases left between them. The CDR3 is 16 amino acids. The V gene's germline CDR1 is SGHTA and CDR2 FQGNSA. Written as DNA, the CDR3 is TGTGCCAGCAGCTTAGTTGGGCCTCTCAGGGTTACTGAAGCTTTCTTT. It specifies CASSLVGPLRVTEAFF. The entire variable domain, with the rest obtained from reference TRBV7-2 and TRBJ1-1, is as follows: GAGVSQSPSNKVTEKGKDVELRCDPISGHTALYWYRQSLGQGLEFLIYFQGNSAPDKSGLPSDRFSAERTGGSVSTLTIQRTQQEDSAVYLCASSLVGPLRVTEAFFGQGTRLTVV.